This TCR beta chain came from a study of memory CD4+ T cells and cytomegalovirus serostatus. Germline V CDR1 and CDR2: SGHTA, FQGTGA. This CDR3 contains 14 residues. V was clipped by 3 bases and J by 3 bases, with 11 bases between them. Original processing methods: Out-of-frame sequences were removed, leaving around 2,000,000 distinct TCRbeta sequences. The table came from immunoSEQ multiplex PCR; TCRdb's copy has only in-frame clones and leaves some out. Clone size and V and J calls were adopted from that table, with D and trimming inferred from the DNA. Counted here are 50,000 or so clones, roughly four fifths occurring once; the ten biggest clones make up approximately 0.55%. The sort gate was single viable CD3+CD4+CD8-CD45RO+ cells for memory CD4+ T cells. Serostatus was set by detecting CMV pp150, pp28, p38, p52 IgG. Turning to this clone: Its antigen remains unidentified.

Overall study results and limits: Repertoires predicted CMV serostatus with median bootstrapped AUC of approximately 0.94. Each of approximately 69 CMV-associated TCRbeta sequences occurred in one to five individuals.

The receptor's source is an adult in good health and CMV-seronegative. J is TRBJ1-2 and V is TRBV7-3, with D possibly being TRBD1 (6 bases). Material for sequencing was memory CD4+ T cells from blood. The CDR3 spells CASSLGGSDYGYTF. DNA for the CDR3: TGTGCCAGCAGCTTGGGGGGCAGCGACTATGGCTACACCTTC.